Described below is a single T cell receptor beta chain sequence and its context. Each CDR3 protein gets one entry after TCRdb re-called the RT-PCR reads with MiXCR. This sample has around 600,000 distinct CDR3 sequences, with approximately 11% found just once. The sample is drawn from a study of response to subunit inactivated influenza vaccine. Trimming took 6 bases from V and 5 from J, leaving 13 bases between them. Looked up from germline, CDR1 is DFQATT and CDR2 is SNEGSKA (reference sequence). This CDR3 comprises 13 residues. These records were also assigned to another study, of T cells expressing NK-cell markers. This second study notes: A 5'RACE template switching approach incorporating UMIs was used to make TCR beta cDNA. T cells sorted in several experiments were restricted to alpha-beta TCR T cells by an anti-gamma-delta TCR antibody.

The input for sequencing was PBMCs from blood, taken on the day of vaccination. This sequence originates from a man between 50 and 59 years old who received an inactivated influenza vaccine. V and J are TRBV20-1 and TRBJ2-2, with D perhaps matching TRBD2 (6 bases). DNA for the CDR3: TGCAGTGCCGGGACTCAATCTACCGGGGAGCTGTTTTTT. It yields the protein CSAGTQSTGELFF.